The 3 T cell receptor beta chains in this list originate from one sample, sequenced in a study of spatial heterogeneity in lung cancer. MiXCR, run by TCRdb on the 5' RACE reads, gives a single entry per CDR3 protein. This sample carries 4,700 or so distinct CDR3 sequences, 30% to 40% of them seen once, and the ten largest clones take under 40%. Specified time point: sample taken at primary tumor resection. Whole RNA obtained from tumor, nontumor lung or frozen PBMC underwent sequencing without sorting. The sample in question was PBMCs, obtained at surgery. Receptors were obtained from a male donor with early-stage non-small cell lung cancer.

This clonotype has a handful of counts. The library was designed around alpha chains, so this beta chain is a stray read whose abundance carries little weight. The gene calls are TRBV18 and TRBJ1-2, with D possibly matching TRBD1 (6 bases). Germline lookup yields CDR1 KGHSH and CDR2 LQKENI. Trimming took 5 bases from V and 6 from J, leaving 13 bases between them. CDR3 length: 13 residues. In DNA, the CDR3 is TGTGCCAGCTCAAACAGGGAGCCCGATGGCTACACCTTC. Translating gives CASSNREPDGYTF.

This clonotype was recorded a few times. Within a library made for alpha chains, this beta chain is off target, and its count is uninformative. The rearrangement uses TRBV20-1 and TRBJ2-4; TRBD1 aligns across 8 bases. Germline CDR1 is DFQATT and CDR2 is SNEGSKA (reference sequence). This CDR3 is 13 amino acids long. Losses at the gene ends were 0 bases for V and 10 bases for J; bases not matched to a gene: 5. CDR3 bases: TGCAGTGCTAGAGAGGACAGGGTTGGGATTCAGTACTTC. This sequence encodes CSAREDRVGIQYF.

This clonotype came up a few times. For a library built for alpha chains, this beta chain is a stray read; little rests on its size. The genes are TRBV29-1 and TRBJ2-1; the match to TRBD2 covers 11 bases. Germline V CDR1 and CDR2: SQVTM, ANQGSEA. This CDR3 has 13 residues. The trim removed 7 bases at V and 8 bases at J, leaving 7 bases unmatched. The CDR3: CSGTSGSIDEQFF. CDR3 nucleotide sequence: TGCAGCGGTACTAGCGGGAGCATCGATGAGCAGTTCTTC.